This TCR beta chain derives from a study of blood T cells in healthy people across ages. Study-level findings and limits: The study lacked donor CMV status, which possibly confounded expanded clonotype changes.

A second PCR of 7 to 11 cycles used a sample-barcoded 5' primer and a J-beta primer mix. TCRdb itself ran the 5' RACE reads through MiXCR, one entry per CDR3 protein. Of about 830,000 distinct CDR3 sequences in the sample, 55% to 75% are singletons; the top ten hold 22%. Ranging in age from about 6 to 100, the donors were healthy Caucasian individuals from Russia. A note on this clonotype: Its antigen remains unidentified.

Deletions cut 0 bases from V and 5 bases from J, with 20 bases between. CDR1 LGHNA and CDR2 YNFKEQ come from the germline V gene. The CDR3 length is 17 residues. V gene TRBV4-2 combines with J gene TRBJ2-7; perhaps TRBD1 as D (5 bases). Material for sequencing was blood. The origin of this receptor is a man between 25 and 39 years old in good health. The CDR3 sequence is CASSQEIGAPGRHEQYF. The CDR3 DNA reads TGTGCCAGCAGCCAAGAGATAGGTGCGCCAGGGCGGCACGAGCAGTACTTC.